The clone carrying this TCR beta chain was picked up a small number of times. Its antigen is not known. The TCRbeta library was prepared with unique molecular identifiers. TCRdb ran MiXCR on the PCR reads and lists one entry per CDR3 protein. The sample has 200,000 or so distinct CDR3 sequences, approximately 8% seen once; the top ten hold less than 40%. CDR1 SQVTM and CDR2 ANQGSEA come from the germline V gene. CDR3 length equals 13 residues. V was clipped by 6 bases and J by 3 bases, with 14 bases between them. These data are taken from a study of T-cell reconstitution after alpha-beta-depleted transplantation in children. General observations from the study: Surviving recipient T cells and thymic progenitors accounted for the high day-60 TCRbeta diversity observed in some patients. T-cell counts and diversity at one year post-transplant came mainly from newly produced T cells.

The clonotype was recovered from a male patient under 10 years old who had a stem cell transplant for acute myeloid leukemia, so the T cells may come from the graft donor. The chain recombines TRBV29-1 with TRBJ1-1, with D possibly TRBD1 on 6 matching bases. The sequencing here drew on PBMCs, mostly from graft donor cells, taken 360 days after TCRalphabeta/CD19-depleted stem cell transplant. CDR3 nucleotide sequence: TGCAGCGTCGCCCCCCAGGGGCACACTGAAGCTTTCTTT. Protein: CSVAPQGHTEAFF. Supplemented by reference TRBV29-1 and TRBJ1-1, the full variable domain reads SAVISQKPSRDICQRGTSLTIQCQVDSQVTMMFWYRQQPGQSLTLIATANQGSEATYESGFVIDKFPISRPNLTFSTLTVSNMSPEDSSIYLCSVAPQGHTEAFFGQGTRLTVV.